Below, 20 T cell receptor beta chains from the same sample are listed, as sequenced in a study of T-cell reconstitution after alpha-beta-depleted transplantation in children. The TCRbeta library incorporated unique molecular identifiers. One entry per CDR3 protein, called by TCRdb with MiXCR from the PCR reads. The repertoire holds 300,000 to 400,000 distinct CDR3 sequences, with around 20% as singletons. The source material was PBMCs, mostly from graft donor cells, sampled 180 days after TCRalphabeta/CD19-depleted stem cell transplant. These receptors came from a male patient younger than 18 who had a stem cell transplant for acute lymphoblastic leukemia, so the T cells may come from the graft donor.

The CDR3 nucleotides read TGTGCCAGCAGACCGATGCCGGGACAGGGTAGGGGCTACAATGAGCAGTTCTTC. Translated: CASRPMPGQGRGYNEQFF. V usage is TRBV12-3 or TRBV12-4 and J usage is TRBJ2-1; 9 bases are a match to TRBD1. CDR3 size: 18 residues. V lost 6 bases to trimming and J lost 3 bases; unmatched junction nucleotides: 15.

The sample holds many counts of this clonotype. The V gene is TRBV5-1, the J gene TRBJ2-7; D ambiguous. CDR1 and CDR2 (germline): SGHRS, YFSETQ. Trimming left V 1 base short and J 0 bases short, with 8 bases between. The CDR3 contains 14 residues. The CDR3 spells CASSLSPPSYEQYF. CDR3 DNA: TGCGCCAGCAGCTTGTCCCCCCCCTCCTACGAGCAGTACTTC.

The rearrangement joins TRBV7-7 to TRBJ2-6; the D gene could be TRBD1 or TRBD2 (5 bases each). V was cut by 5 bases and J by 2 bases, with 22 bases left in between. CDR3 length: 19 amino acids. The germline CDR1 and CDR2 sequences are SSHAT and FNYEAQ (reference sequence). Here the CDR3 reads CASSPEGIGGPAGANVLTF. The CDR3 DNA follows: TGTGCCAGCAGCCCAGAAGGGATTGGGGGTCCCGCTGGGGCCAACGTCCTGACTTTC. The full variable domain, with the rest looked up from reference TRBV7-7 and TRBJ2-6, is GAGVSQSPRYKVTKRGQDVTLRCDPISSHATLYWYQQALGQGPEFLTYFNYEAQPDKSGLPSDRFSAERPEGSISTLTIQRTEQRDSAMYRCASSPEGIGGPAGANVLTFGAGSRLTVL.

The genes are TRBV11-2 and TRBJ2-7; maybe TRBD2 (6 bases). V was shortened by 7 bases and J by 9 bases, with 25 bases between the two germline ends. From germline, CDR1 is SGHAT and CDR2 FQNNGV. This CDR3 contains 15 residues. The CDR3 DNA reads TGTGCCAGCAATACTTTCGCGGGGAGCTCCAACGGGCAGTACTTC. Amino acid sequence: CASNTFAGSSNGQYF.

This clonotype turned up a few times. V and J are TRBV24-1 and TRBJ1-5, with D possibly TRBD1 on 6 matching bases. V lost 5 bases and J 0 bases, leaving 13 bases between the germline ends. The CDR3 consists of 16 residues. CDR1 and CDR2 from the germline V gene are KGHDR and SFDVKD. The CDR3 loop is CATSGHRDISNQPQHF. The CDR3 DNA reads as TGTGCCACCAGTGGTCACCGGGACATTAGCAATCAGCCCCAGCATTTT.

This clonotype was found a few times. The CDR3 spells CASRPLGARFYEQYF. In DNA, the CDR3 is TGCGCCAGCAGGCCTTTGGGGGCAAGATTCTACGAGCAGTACTTC. The J gene is TRBJ2-7, the V gene TRBV5-1; TRBD1 is a possible D gene (6 bases). Germline CDR1 and CDR2: SGHRS and YFSETQ. There are 15 residues in the CDR3. The V gene lost 5 bases and the J gene lost 3 bases, with 18 bases spanning the gap.

In its sample, this clonotype was seen a few times. V usage is TRBV7-7 and J usage is TRBJ2-2; TRBD2 agrees at 13 bases. This CDR3 region has 14 residues. J lost 11 bases, V lost 5 bases, and 5 bases had no gene match. Germline CDR1 reads SSHAT; CDR2 reads FNYEAQ (reference sequence). The CDR3, as DNA: TGTGCCAGCAGCCTCGGGACTAGCGGGACAGAGCTGTTTTTT. Protein sequence: CASSLGTSGTELFF.

The chain uses TRBV25-1 and TRBJ2-7, with a weak D call TRBD1 (6 bases). The germline gives CDR1 MGHDK, CDR2 SYGVNS. Trimming cost V 4 bases and J 2 bases, with 9 bases left between them. This CDR3 spans 13 amino acids. CDR3 sequence: CASSATGTYEQYF. The CDR3 coding sequence is TGTGCCAGCAGTGCTACAGGGACCTACGAGCAGTACTTC.

V gene TRBV7-9 combines with J gene TRBJ2-1; 13 positions match TRBD2. The trim removed 5 bases at V and 6 bases at J, leaving 4 bases unmatched. The germline CDR1 and CDR2 sequences are SEHNR and FQNEAQ (reference sequence). The CDR3 has 15 amino acids. CDR3 in amino acids: CASSTSGGGFNEQFF. CDR3 DNA: TGTGCCAGCAGCACTAGCGGGGGGGGGTTCAATGAGCAGTTCTTC.

This clonotype was recorded a few times. V gene TRBV12-3 or TRBV12-4 combines with J gene TRBJ2-2; 9 nucleotides agree with TRBD2. Germline trimming cut 6 bases from V and 0 bases from J; bases unmatched to any gene: 2. The CDR3 is 15 amino acids. Written as DNA, the CDR3 is TGTGCCAGCAGAATAGCGGGAGCGAACACCGGGGAGCTGTTTTTT. Residues: CASRIAGANTGELFF.

The gene calls are TRBV7-3 and TRBJ2-4, with 9 bases identical to TRBD1. The CDR3 covers 16 residues. Trimming took 3 bases from V and 1 from J; bases not matched to a gene: 4. Germline-derived CDR1 and CDR2 are SGHTA and FQGTGA. The DNA for the CDR3 is TGTGCCAGCAGCTTCTCCGGGACAGGGGCCAAAAACATTCAGTACTTC. Its translation is CASSFSGTGAKNIQYF.

This sequence joins TRBV20-1 and TRBJ2-7, with 9 bases lining up with TRBD1. Per germline, CDR1 DFQATT and CDR2 SNEGSKA (reference sequence). The length of the CDR3 is 18 residues. V dropped 0 bases and J dropped 1; count of bases not matched to a gene: 13. DNA of the CDR3: TGCAGTGCTAGAGAGATCCGGGACAGGGAATTCTCATCCTACGAGCAGTACTTC. It is translated as CSAREIRDREFSSYEQYF.

This chain connects TRBV2 to TRBJ2-1; TRBD2 matches 12 bases. V shed 0 bases and J 6 bases; nucleotides not matched to a gene: 9. The germline gives CDR1 SNHLY, CDR2 FYNNEI. This CDR3 spans 18 amino acids. Written as DNA, the CDR3 is TGTGCCAGCAGTGAAGCGGCTAGCGGGAGGGCCGGGGGCAATGAGCAGTTCTTC. This codes for CASSEAASGRAGGNEQFF. The variable domain in full, completed from reference TRBV2 and TRBJ2-1, reads EPEVTQTPSHQVTQMGQEVILRCVPISNHLYFYWYRQILGQKVEFLVSFYNNEISEKSEIFDDQFSVERPDGSNFTLKIRSTKLEDSAMYFCASSEAASGRAGGNEQFFGPGTRLTVL.

The V gene is TRBV4-1, the J gene TRBJ2-1; 9 nucleotides match TRBD2. Looked up from germline, CDR1 is MGHRA and CDR2 is YSYEKL. Trimming cost V 2 bases and J 0 bases; bases outside gene matches: 11. The CDR3 length is 19 residues. Here the CDR3 reads CASSQKVLAGRSSYNEQFF. As DNA, the CDR3 is TGCGCCAGCAGCCAAAAAGTCCTAGCGGGGAGAAGCTCCTACAATGAGCAGTTCTTC.

This clonotype has more than one count but fewer than ten. This rearrangement joins TRBV5-1 to TRBJ2-7; D tentatively fits TRBD1 or TRBD2 (5 bases each). V lost 4 bases, J lost 2 bases, and 13 bases lay in between. Germline CDR1 and CDR2: SGHRS and YFSETQ. The CDR3 covers 14 residues. The CDR3 region is CASSLYEGTYEQYF. As DNA, the CDR3 is TGCGCCAGCAGCCTCTATGAGGGGACCTACGAGCAGTACTTC.

V is TRBV5-1 and J is TRBJ2-1; unclear D gene. The V gene's germline CDR1 is SGHRS and CDR2 YFSETQ. V dropped 3 bases and J dropped 6 bases, with 13 bases sitting between them. The CDR3 totals 14 residues. CDR3 amino acids: CASSSPGLSNEQFF. The CDR3 nucleotides are TGCGCCAGCAGCTCCCCGGGTCTATCCAATGAGCAGTTCTTC. The full variable domain, completed using reference TRBV5-1 and TRBJ2-1, is KAGVTQTPRYLIKTRGQQVTLSCSPISGHRSVSWYQQTPGQGLQFLFEYFSETQRNKGNFPGRFSGRQFSNSRSEMNVSTLELGDSALYLCASSSPGLSNEQFFGPGTRLTVL.

The chain links TRBV20-1 to TRBJ2-5, with 11 bases identical to TRBD2. The junction had 9 bases not matched to a gene; V was cut back by 4 bases and J by 5 bases. The CDR3 is made up of 15 amino acids. Germline V lookup: CDR1 DFQATT, CDR2 SNEGSKA (reference sequence). CDR3 loop: CSATGLAGFEETQYF. The DNA of the CDR3 is TGCAGTGCTACAGGACTAGCGGGTTTTGAGGAGACCCAGTACTTC.

The rearrangement uses TRBV12-3 or TRBV12-4 and TRBJ2-5; 8 bases fit TRBD2. The ends lost 2 bases at V and 5 bases at J; junction bases unmatched: 4. This CDR3 region has 14 residues. The CDR3 region is CASSLPGGRETQYF. The CDR3 DNA reads as TGTGCCAGCAGTTTACCGGGAGGGAGGGAGACCCAGTACTTC.

This clonotype was recorded a few times. Written as DNA, the CDR3 is TGTGCCAGCTCACTACGACAGGGGAAAGAGACCCAGTACTTC. This codes for CASSLRQGKETQYF. The chain is built from TRBV18 and TRBJ2-5; 8 nucleotides match TRBD1. The CDR3 contains 14 residues. Looked up from germline, CDR1 is KGHSH and CDR2 is LQKENI. The V gene end was trimmed by 4 bases and the J gene end by 3 bases; junction bases not matched to a gene: 4.

This clonotype has a handful of counts. The chain employs TRBV6-5 and TRBJ2-2; D possibly corresponds to TRBD1 (6 bases). With 2 bases removed from V and 1 base from J, the gap between germline ends came to 11 bases. Germline V gene sequence: CDR1 MNHEY, CDR2 SVGAGI. The CDR3 covers 16 residues. The CDR3 spells CASSYGLQGNTGELFF. For the CDR3, the DNA is TGTGCCAGCAGTTACGGGTTACAGGGGAACACCGGGGAGCTGTTTTTT.